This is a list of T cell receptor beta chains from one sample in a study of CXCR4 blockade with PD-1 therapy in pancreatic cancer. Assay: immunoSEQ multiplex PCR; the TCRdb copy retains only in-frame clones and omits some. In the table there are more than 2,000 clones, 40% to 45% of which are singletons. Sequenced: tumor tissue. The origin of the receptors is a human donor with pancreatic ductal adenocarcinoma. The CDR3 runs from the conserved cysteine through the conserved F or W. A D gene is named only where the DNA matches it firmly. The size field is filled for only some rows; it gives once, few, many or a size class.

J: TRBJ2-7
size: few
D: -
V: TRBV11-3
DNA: TGTGCCAGCAGATCCGACAGGCCCGAACACGGCTACGAGCAGTACTTC
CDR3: CASRSDRPEHGYEQYF

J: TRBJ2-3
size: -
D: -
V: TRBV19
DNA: TGTGCCAGTAGTATCGGGACCGGGCTAAAGGATACGCAGTATTTT
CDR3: CASSIGTGLKDTQYF

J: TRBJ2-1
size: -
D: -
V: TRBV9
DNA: TGTGCCAGCAGCGTGGGGCTAGAACTTTACCCCCACAATGAGCAGTTCTTC
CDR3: CASSVGLELYPHNEQFF

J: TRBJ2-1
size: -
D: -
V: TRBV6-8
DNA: TGTGCCAGCAGTTACTCGCGTGGGAATACCTACAATGAGCAGTTCTTC
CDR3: CASSYSRGNTYNEQFF

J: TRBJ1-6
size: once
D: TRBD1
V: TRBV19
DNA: TGTGCCACCCGGACAGGGAATTCACCCCTCCACTTT
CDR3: CATRTGNSPLHF

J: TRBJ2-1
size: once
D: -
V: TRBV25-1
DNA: TGTGCCAGCAGTGAACGGGTTAGTACCTACAATGAGCAGTTCTTC
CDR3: CASSERVSTYNEQFF

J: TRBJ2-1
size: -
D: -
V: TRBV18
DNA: TGTGCCAGCTCACCGGGTAGAGGAGGGCCATTAGACAATGAGCAGTTCTTC
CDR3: CASSPGRGGPLDNEQFF

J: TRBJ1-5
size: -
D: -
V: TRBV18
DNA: TGTGCCAGCTCACCAGAGGGATTCGACCAGCCCCAGCATTTT
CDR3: CASSPEGFDQPQHF

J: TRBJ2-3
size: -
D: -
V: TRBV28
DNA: TGTGCCAGCAGTGGACCGGGGGCTAGCACAGATACGCAGTATTTT
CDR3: CASSGPGASTDTQYF

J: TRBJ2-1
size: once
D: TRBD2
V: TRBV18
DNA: TGTGCCAGCTCACCTCCGGGACTAGCGGACTACAATGAGCAGTTCTTC
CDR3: CASSPPGLADYNEQFF

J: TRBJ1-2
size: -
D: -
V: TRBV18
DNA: TGTGCCAGCTCACCTGCCACGGGGCCTAACTATGGCTACACCTTC
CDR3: CASSPATGPNYGYTF

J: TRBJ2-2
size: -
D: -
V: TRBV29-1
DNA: TGCAGCGCCCAACAAGCTAAAACCCGAACCGGGGAGCTGTTTTTT
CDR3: CSAQQAKTRTGELFF

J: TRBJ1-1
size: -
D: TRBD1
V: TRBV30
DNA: TGTGCCTTATACAGGGGTTCCTCGGGCACTGAAGCTTTCTTT
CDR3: CALYRGSSGTEAFF

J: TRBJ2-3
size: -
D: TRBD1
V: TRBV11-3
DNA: TGTGCCAGCAGCTTGGCGGGGACAGGGGAAGATACGCAGTATTTT
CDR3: CASSLAGTGEDTQYF

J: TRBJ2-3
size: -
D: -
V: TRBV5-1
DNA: TGCGCCAGCAGCTTGTCGGGCGGAACCACAGATACGCAGTATTTT
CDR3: CASSLSGGTTDTQYF

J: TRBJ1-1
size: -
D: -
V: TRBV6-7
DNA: TGTGCCAGCAGTGAATCCAGTGAAGCTTTCTTT
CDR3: CASSESSEAFF

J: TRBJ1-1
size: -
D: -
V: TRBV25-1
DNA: TGTGCCAGCAGGGGGACCCCCACTGAAGCTTTCTTT
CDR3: CASRGTPTEAFF

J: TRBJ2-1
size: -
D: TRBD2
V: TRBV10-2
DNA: TGCGCCAGCAAAGATCCAGCGGGAGCCAATGAGCAGTTCTTC
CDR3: CASKDPAGANEQFF

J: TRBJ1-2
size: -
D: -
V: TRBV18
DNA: TGTGCCAGCTCACCATCAGGGATCTATGGCTACACCTTC
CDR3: CASSPSGIYGYTF

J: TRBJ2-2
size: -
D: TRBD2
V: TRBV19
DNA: TGTGCCAGTAGTACCCGGGATAGCGGGCCCGGGGAGCTGTTTTTT
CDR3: CASSTRDSGPGELFF